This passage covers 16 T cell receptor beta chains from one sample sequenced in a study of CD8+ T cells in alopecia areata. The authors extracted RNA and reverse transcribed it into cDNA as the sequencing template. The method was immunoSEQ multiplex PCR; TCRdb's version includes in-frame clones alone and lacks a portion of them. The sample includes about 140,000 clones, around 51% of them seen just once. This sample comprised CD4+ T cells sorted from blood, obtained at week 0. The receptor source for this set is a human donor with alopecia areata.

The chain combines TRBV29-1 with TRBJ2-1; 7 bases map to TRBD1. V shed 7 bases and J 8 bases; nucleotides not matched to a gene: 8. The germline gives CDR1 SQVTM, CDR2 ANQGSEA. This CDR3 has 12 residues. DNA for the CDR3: TGCAGCGCTGGACAGGTTCGGGATGAGCAGTTCTTC. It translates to CSAGQVRDEQFF.

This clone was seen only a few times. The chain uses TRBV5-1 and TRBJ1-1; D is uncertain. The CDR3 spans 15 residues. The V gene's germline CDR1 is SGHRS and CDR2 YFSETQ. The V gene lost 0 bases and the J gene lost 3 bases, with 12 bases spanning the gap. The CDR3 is CASSLGLSGDTEAFF. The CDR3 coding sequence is TGCGCCAGCAGCTTGGGACTCTCAGGCGACACTGAAGCTTTCTTT.

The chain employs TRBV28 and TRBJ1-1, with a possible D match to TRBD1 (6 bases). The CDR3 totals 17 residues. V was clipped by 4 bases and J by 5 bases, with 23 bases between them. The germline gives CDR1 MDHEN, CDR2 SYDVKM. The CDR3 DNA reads TGTGCCAGCAGTTACCCAGGGACTAGCGGGGGGCGAACTGAAGCTTTCTTT. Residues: CASSYPGTSGGRTEAFF. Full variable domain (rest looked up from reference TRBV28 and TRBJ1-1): DVKVTQSSRYLVKRTGEKVFLECVQDMDHENMFWYRQDPGLGLRLIYFSYDVKMKEKGDIPEGYSVSREKKERFSLILESASTNQTSMYLCASSYPGTSGGRTEAFFGQGTRLTVV.

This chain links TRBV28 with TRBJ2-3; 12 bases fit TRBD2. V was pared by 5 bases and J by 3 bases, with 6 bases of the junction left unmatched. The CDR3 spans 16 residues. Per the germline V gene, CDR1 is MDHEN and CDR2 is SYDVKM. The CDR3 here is CASSPLAGGLTDTQYF. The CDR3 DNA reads TGTGCCAGCAGTCCCCTAGCGGGAGGGCTTACAGATACGCAGTATTTT.

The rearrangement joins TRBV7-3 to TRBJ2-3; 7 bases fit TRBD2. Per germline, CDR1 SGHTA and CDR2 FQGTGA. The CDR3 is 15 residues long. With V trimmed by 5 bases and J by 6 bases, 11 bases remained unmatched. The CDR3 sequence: CASSRTSRGGDTQYF. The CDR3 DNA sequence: TGTGCCAGCAGCCGAACCTCACGGGGAGGGGATACGCAGTATTTT. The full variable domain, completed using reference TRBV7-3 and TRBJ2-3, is GAGVSQTPSNKVTEKGKYVELRCDPISGHTALYWYRQSLGQGPEFLIYFQGTGAADDSGLPNDRFFAVRPEGSVSTLKIQRTERGDSAVYLCASSRTSRGGDTQYFGPGTRLTVL.

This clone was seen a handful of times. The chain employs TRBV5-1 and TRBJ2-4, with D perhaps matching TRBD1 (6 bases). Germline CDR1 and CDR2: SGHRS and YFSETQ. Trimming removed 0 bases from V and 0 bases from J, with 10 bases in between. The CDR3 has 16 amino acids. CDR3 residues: CASSLVGAEAKNIQYF. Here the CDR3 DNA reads TGCGCCAGCAGCTTGGTGGGGGCGGAAGCCAAAAACATTCAGTACTTC.

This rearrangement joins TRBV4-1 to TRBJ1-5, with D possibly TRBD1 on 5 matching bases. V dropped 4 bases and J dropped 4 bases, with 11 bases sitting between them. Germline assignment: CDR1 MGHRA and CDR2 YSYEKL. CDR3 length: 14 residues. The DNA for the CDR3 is TGCGCCAGCAGCCTAGGCGGGGGAAATCAGCCCCAGCATTTT. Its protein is CASSLGGGNQPQHF.

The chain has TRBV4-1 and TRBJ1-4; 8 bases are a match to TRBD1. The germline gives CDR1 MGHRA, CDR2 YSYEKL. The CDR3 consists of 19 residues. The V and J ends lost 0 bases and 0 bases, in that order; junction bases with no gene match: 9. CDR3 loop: CASSQDRQGISPTNEKLFF. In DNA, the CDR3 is TGCGCCAGCAGCCAAGACCGACAGGGGATAAGTCCAACTAATGAAAAACTGTTTTTT.

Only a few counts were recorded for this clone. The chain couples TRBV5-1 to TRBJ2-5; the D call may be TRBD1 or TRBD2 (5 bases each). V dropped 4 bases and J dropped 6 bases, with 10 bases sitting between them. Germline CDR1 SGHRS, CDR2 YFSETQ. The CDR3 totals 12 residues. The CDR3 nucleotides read TGCGCCAGCAGCCCCAAGGGACAGACCCAGTACTTC. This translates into CASSPKGQTQYF.

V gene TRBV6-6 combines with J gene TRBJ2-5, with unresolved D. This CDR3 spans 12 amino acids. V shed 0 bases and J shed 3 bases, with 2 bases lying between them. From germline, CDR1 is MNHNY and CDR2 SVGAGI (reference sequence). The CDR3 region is CASSYSKETQYF. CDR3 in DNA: TGTGCCAGCAGTTACTCGAAAGAGACCCAGTACTTC.

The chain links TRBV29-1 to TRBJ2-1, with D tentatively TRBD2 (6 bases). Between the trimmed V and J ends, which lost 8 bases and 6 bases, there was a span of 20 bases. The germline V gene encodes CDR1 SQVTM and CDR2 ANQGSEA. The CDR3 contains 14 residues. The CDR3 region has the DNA TGCAGCACGGAAAGGGAGGTCGGGTTCAATGAGCAGTTCTTC. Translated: CSTEREVGFNEQFF.

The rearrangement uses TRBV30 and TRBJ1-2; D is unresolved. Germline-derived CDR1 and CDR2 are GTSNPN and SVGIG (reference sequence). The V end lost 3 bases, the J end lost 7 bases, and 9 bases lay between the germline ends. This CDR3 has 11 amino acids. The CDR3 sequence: CAWRETSGYTF. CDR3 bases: TGTGCCTGGAGGGAGACGAGTGGCTACACCTTC.

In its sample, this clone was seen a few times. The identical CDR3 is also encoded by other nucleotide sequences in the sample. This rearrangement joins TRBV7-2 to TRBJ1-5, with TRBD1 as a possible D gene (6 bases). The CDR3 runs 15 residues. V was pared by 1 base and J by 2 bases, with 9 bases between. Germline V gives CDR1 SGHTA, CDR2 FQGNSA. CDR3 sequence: CASSLDGGGNQPQHF. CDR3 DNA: TGTGCCAGCAGCTTAGATGGGGGCGGCAATCAGCCCCAGCATTTT.

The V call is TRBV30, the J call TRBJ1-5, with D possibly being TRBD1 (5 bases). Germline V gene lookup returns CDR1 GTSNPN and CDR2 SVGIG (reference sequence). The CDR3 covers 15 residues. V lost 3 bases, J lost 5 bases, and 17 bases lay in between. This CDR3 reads CAWSPMGVGDQPQHF. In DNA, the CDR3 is TGTGCCTGGAGCCCAATGGGGGTCGGTGATCAGCCCCAGCATTTT.

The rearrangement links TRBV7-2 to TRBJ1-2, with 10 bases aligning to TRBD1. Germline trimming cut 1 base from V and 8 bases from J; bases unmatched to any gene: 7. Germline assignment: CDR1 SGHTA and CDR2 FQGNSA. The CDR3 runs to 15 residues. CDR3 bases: TGTGCCAGCAGCTTAGACCAGACAGGGGGCGGCGGCTACACCTTC. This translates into CASSLDQTGGGGYTF.

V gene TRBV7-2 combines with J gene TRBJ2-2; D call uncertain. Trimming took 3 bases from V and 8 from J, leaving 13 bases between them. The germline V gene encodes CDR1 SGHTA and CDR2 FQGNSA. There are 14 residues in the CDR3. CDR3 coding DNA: TGTGCCAGCAGCTTGAACAGACCACCGGGGGAGCTGTTTTTT. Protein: CASSLNRPPGELFF.